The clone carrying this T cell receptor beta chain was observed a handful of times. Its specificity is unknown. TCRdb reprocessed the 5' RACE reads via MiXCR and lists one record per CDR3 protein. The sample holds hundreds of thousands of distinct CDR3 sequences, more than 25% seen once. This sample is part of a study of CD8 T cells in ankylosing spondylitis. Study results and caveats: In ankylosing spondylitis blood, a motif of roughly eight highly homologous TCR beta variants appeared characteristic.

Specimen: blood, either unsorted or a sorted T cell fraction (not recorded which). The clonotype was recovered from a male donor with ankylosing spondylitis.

CDR3 in DNA: TGTGCCAGCAGCGAGGCCAATGAAAAACTGTTTTTT. It is translated as CASSEANEKLFF. This chain links TRBV3-1 with TRBJ1-4; no clear D. The CDR3 has 12 residues. Trimming left V 5 bases short and J 5 bases short, with 6 bases between. CDR1 is LGHDT, CDR2 YNNKEL, per germline (reference sequence).